This TCR beta chain emerged from a study of persistence of HIV-infected CD4 T cells. The stimulus was an HIV-1 Gag 15-mer peptide pool, about 1.1 ug/peptide/mL. Memory cells lacking CD40L and CD69 with high CD45RO were sorted. For at least 4 years, plasma HIV-1 RNA was undetectable (<50 copies/mL). Note on this clone: Its antigen remains unknown.

Germline V CDR1 and CDR2: KGHSH, LQKENI. The V and J ends lost 5 bases and 2 bases respectively, with 6 bases between them. The CDR3 is made up of 13 amino acids. Study results and caveats: Bulk TCR data could not be restricted to HIV-1-infected CMV-responding cells.

The libraries were made with immunoSEQ version 4 in survey mode. Profiled with immunoSEQ multiplex PCR; TCRdb holds only in-frame clones, not every one. The table includes approximately 34,000 clones, approximately 80% detected once. This chain uses TRBV18 with TRBJ2-2; D unresolved. The clonotype comes from an adult woman with HIV who was CMV-seropositive. The sequencing here drew on CD4+ T cells sorted from PBMCs after approximately 18-hour stimulation, taken from a patient who received antiretroviral therapy. The CDR3 loop is CASSSSNTGELFF. In DNA form, the CDR3 reads TGTGCCAGCTCATCTAGTAACACCGGGGAGCTGTTTTTT. Variable domain in full (rest from reference TRBV18 and TRBJ2-2): NAGVMQNPRHLVRRRGQEARLRCSPMKGHSHVYWYRQLPEEGLKFMVYLQKENIIDESGMPKERFSAEFPKEGPSILRIQQVVRGDSAAYFCASSSSNTGELFFGEGSRLTVL.